Listed below are T cell receptor beta chains from one sample, sequenced in a study of regulatory T cells in long-lasting Graves disease. A single record per CDR3 protein comes from TCRdb applying MiXCR to the multiplex PCR reads. The table lists 350,000 to 450,000 distinct CDR3 sequences, 15% of them singletons. Separately, the same data were catalogued under a study of T cells in Graves' hyperthyroidism and ophthalmopathy.

The source material was peripheral blood mononuclear cells (PBMCs), sampled at new diagnosis, from a patient treated with antithyroid drugs. The receptor source for this set is a woman in her thirties or forties with Graves disease. Each CDR3 is given with its conserved first and last residue. A row's size may be missing; if present it is once, few, many or a size class.

>TRBV11-3|TRBJ2-1|many
CASSPSGRSNEQFF
>TRBV5-4|TRBJ2-5|many
CASSADGAGTQYF
>TRBV11-3|TRBJ1-1|many
CASSLEGRSTEAFF
>TRBV12-3/TRBV12-4|TRBJ2-5|many
CASSLDPEETQYF
>TRBV28|TRBJ1-1|many
CASIGWTEAFF
>TRBV28|TRBJ2-5|many
CASSPTDRVETQYF
>TRBV27|TRBJ2-5|.
CASSYKSLPGLAVVTQYF
>TRBV27|TRBJ2-6|many
CASSFMALGLSGANVLTF
>TRBV7-2|TRBJ2-1|.
CASSLLSLLAGGYDEQFF
>TRBV12-3/TRBV12-4|TRBJ2-7|many
CASSLVRDRVPYEQYF
>TRBV7-3|TRBJ2-3|few
CASSLGTGADTQYF
>TRBV7-9|TRBJ1-2|many
CASSLGLQERGYTF
>TRBV11-3|TRBJ2-2|few
CASSPETSGRGTGELFF
>TRBV24-1|TRBJ2-7|.
CATSDPRTATYEQYF
>TRBV7-6|TRBJ2-2|few
CASSLGPSGPFEPNTGELFF
>TRBV29-1|TRBJ1-2|many
CSVDSYGYTF
>TRBV24-1|TRBJ2-3|many
CATSPREGAHTQYF
>TRBV27|TRBJ2-1|.
CASSSSLAAGYNEQFF
>TRBV12-3/TRBV12-4|TRBJ2-7|few
CASSFHIYEQYF
>TRBV5-1|TRBJ2-1|many
CASSSPGQGYNEQFF
>TRBV28|TRBJ1-4|few
CASSLAGQKVHDF
>TRBV20-1|TRBJ2-1|.
CSAGGGRVYNEQFF